Listed below are T cell receptor beta chains from one sample, sequenced in a study of CD8 T cells in Susac syndrome. From the immunoSEQ multiplex PCR reads, TCRdb called clonotypes with MiXCR, one entry per CDR3 protein. This table holds roughly 250,000 distinct CDR3 sequences, almost 97% found once. Sequencing used CD4+ T cells from PBMCs. All receptors come from a human donor with Susac syndrome. The CDR3 runs from the conserved cysteine through the conserved F or W. A D gene is named only where the DNA matches it firmly. Where a row states a size, it is once, few, many or the class of an expanded clone; other rows omit it.

TRBJ1-2	TRBV2	TRBD1	.	TGTGCCAGCAAACCGGACAGGGGGATGGAAGGCTACACCTTC	CASKPDRGMEGYTF
TRBJ2-1	TRBV6-4	TRBD1	.	TGTGCCAGCAGCAACGACAGGGGGCAGTTCTTC	CASSNDRGQFF
TRBJ2-1	TRBV19	.	.	TGTGCCAGCCACGGGACTCCGCGGGACAATGAGCAGTTCTTC	CASHGTPRDNEQFF
TRBJ2-1	TRBV24-1	.	.	TGTGCCACCAGTGGGCTAGGCGATGAGCAGTTCTTC	CATSGLGDEQFF
TRBJ1-2	TRBV6-1	.	.	TGTGCCAGCAGAGGAGAACAGCCCACGAAGAGGAATGGCTACACCTTC	CASRGEQPTKRNGYTF
TRBJ1-5	TRBV20-1	.	few	TGCAGTGCTAGGCAGGGTAATCAGCCCCAGCATTTT	CSARQGNQPQHF
TRBJ2-7	TRBV30	TRBD2	.	TGTGCCTGGATTAGCGGGAGGGCCAACGAGCAGTACTTC	CAWISGRANEQYF
TRBJ2-5	TRBV20-1	.	.	TGCAGTACCCAGGCTCCCGGAGAGACCCAGTACTTC	CSTQAPGETQYF
TRBJ1-1	TRBV19	TRBD1	once	TGTGCCAGTAGTCTCTCCGACAGGGATGGGATCAATTCAGAGGAAGCTTTCTTT	CASSLSDRDGINSEEAFF
TRBJ1-2	TRBV20-1	TRBD1	.	TGCAGTGCTTCCGGGACAGGGCCGAATGGCTACACCTTC	CSASGTGPNGYTF
TRBJ2-5	TRBV11-3	.	.	TGTGCCAGCACGCCGAGGCAGCCTGGCGGAGAGACCCAGTACTTC	CASTPRQPGGETQYF
TRBJ2-1	TRBV5-6	TRBD1	.	TGTGCCAGCAGCCCCGTGGGACAGGGATATGGCAATGAGCAGTTCTTC	CASSPVGQGYGNEQFF
TRBJ1-1	TRBV29-1	.	.	TGCAGCTCCAAGTATGACGGACACTCGAACACTGAAGCTTTCTTT	CSSKYDGHSNTEAFF
TRBJ2-4	TRBV12-5	TRBD2	.	TGTGCTAGTGGTTTGACTAGCGGCGAAAACATTCAGTACTTC	CASGLTSGENIQYF
TRBJ1-1	TRBV7-3	.	.	TGTGCCAGCAGCAAGCCGGGACGAAACACTGAAGCTTTCTTT	CASSKPGRNTEAFF
TRBJ1-2	TRBV12-3/TRBV12-4	TRBD1	.	TGTGCCAGCAGTTTAGGGGACAGAAGAGGCTACACCTTC	CASSLGDRRGYTF
TRBJ2-4	TRBV20-1	.	.	TGCAGTGTAAAACTAGTAGAAAACATTCAGTACTTC	CSVKLVENIQYF
TRBJ2-3	TRBV12-3/TRBV12-4	.	.	TGTGCCAGCGCAACGGGAGATACGCAGTATTTT	CASATGDTQYF
TRBJ2-3	TRBV29-1	TRBD2	.	TGCAGCGTATCGGGACTAGCGGGAGCGGGCACAGATACGCAGTATTTT	CSVSGLAGAGTDTQYF
TRBJ2-5	TRBV29-1	TRBD1	once	TGCAGCGTCGCGGGGCAGGGGGCTAGAGAGACCCAGTACTTC	CSVAGQGARETQYF
TRBJ2-5	TRBV9	TRBD2	.	TGTGCCAGCAGCGTAGGGACTAGCGCGCAAGAGACCCAGTACTTC	CASSVGTSAQETQYF
TRBJ2-5	TRBV7-9	TRBD2	.	TGTGCCAGCAGTCCAACGGGGAGCGGGATTCAAGAGACCCAGTACTTC	CASSPTGSGIQETQYF
TRBJ1-5	TRBV4-1	.	.	TGCGCCAGCAGCCAAGATCGTGGTTTGGGATTCAATCAGCCCCAGCATTTT	CASSQDRGLGFNQPQHF
TRBJ1-1	TRBV24-1	TRBD1	.	TGTGCCACCAGTGATTCCCGACAGGGAGTTCAAGCTTTCTTT	CATSDSRQGVQAFF
TRBJ2-7	TRBV12-5	.	.	TGTGCTAGTGGTTCCTCCCGCAGGGCGGACGAGCAGTACTTC	CASGSSRRADEQYF
TRBJ1-1	TRBV28	.	.	TGTGCCAGCAGTTTTTCCAGGGAAGCTTTCTTT	CASSFSREAFF
TRBJ2-4	TRBV12-3/TRBV12-4	TRBD2	.	TGTGCCAGCAGTACCAGCGGGAGGGCCGTAAACATTCAGTACTTC	CASSTSGRAVNIQYF
TRBJ2-3	TRBV11-2	TRBD1	.	TGTGCCAGCAGCCCTATACAGGGGGCGGGTTTAACAGATACGCAGTATTTT	CASSPIQGAGLTDTQYF
TRBJ2-3	TRBV5-4	.	.	TGTGCCAGCAGAAATGAAGACAGGACAGATACGCAGTATTTT	CASRNEDRTDTQYF
TRBJ2-1	TRBV5-1	TRBD2	.	TGCGCCAGCAAACATAGCGGGAGGGCCCCCAATGAGCAGTTCTTC	CASKHSGRAPNEQFF
TRBJ1-1	TRBV30	.	.	TGTGCCTGGAGTAAACATAGACCAGAAGCTTTCTTT	CAWSKHRPEAFF
TRBJ1-1	TRBV20-1	.	.	TGCAGTGCTAGCGCTGGGGCGCCTCAAGCTTTCTTT	CSASAGAPQAFF
TRBJ1-1	TRBV28	.	.	TGTGCCAGCAGTTCGTCCCTAACTGAAGCTTTCTTT	CASSSSLTEAFF
TRBJ2-1	TRBV3-1	TRBD2	.	TGTGCCAGCAGCCAAGGGTCTAGCGGGAGGGAATACAATGAGCAGTTCTTC	CASSQGSSGREYNEQFF
TRBJ1-2	TRBV15	TRBD1	.	TGTGCCACCAGCACGGGAGTGGGTACAGGGGCTAACTATGGCTACACCTTC	CATSTGVGTGANYGYTF
TRBJ2-5	TRBV4-1	TRBD2	.	TGCGCCAGCAGCCAAGATGAAAGGGCTAGCGGGAAACAAGAGACCCAGTACTTC	CASSQDERASGKQETQYF
TRBJ1-1	TRBV24-1	.	.	TGTGCCACCAGCGGTTCCATGAACACTGAAGCTTTCTTT	CATSGSMNTEAFF
TRBJ2-2	TRBV25-1	.	.	TGTGCCAGCAGTGAATTGGGAGGGAACACCGGGGAGCTGTTTTTT	CASSELGGNTGELFF
TRBJ1-2	TRBV27	.	.	TGTGCCAGCACCCTAAGGGAGGGTTGGGGCTATGGCTACACCTTC	CASTLREGWGYGYTF
TRBJ2-5	TRBV4-1	.	.	TGCGCCAGCAGCCACGAAAACACGGGGACTGAGACCCAGTACTTC	CASSHENTGTETQYF
TRBJ1-5	TRBV3-1	.	.	TGTGCCAGCAGCCCCGCGTCTTCCGGTCAGCCCCAGCATTTT	CASSPASSGQPQHF
TRBJ2-1	TRBV4-1	.	.	TGCGCCAGCAGCCAAGATTCGGCGATGATGGGTAGGCGCAATGAGCAGTTCTTC	CASSQDSAMMGRRNEQFF
TRBJ1-1	TRBV20-1	.	once	TGCAGTGCCCTCTCCAGGAATTTGAACACTGAAGCTTTCTTT	CSALSRNLNTEAFF
TRBJ2-5	TRBV10-3	.	.	TGTGCCACCCGACAGGCAGGGGAGACCCAGTACTTC	CATRQAGETQYF
TRBJ2-5	TRBV7-9	.	.	TGTGCCAGCAGCGCCCCTGGGACGGGGGTAGAGACCCAGTACTTC	CASSAPGTGVETQYF
TRBJ2-5	TRBV11-2	.	.	TGTGCCAGCAGCCGGGACCCACAAGAGACCCAGTACTTC	CASSRDPQETQYF
TRBJ1-1	TRBV30	.	.	TGTGCCTGGAGTCCAGGGCTGAACACTGAAGCTTTCTTT	CAWSPGLNTEAFF
TRBJ2-3	TRBV20-1	.	.	TGCAGTGCCCCTGGTCTAGCATTAGATACGCAGTATTTT	CSAPGLALDTQYF
TRBJ1-2	TRBV18	.	.	TGTGCCAGCTCACCACCGTCGACACAGAATGGCTACACCTTC	CASSPPSTQNGYTF
TRBJ2-1	TRBV15	TRBD2	.	TGTGCCACCAGCATCACTAGCGGGAGGGCGGGTGAGCAGTTCTTC	CATSITSGRAGEQFF
TRBJ1-1	TRBV18	.	.	TGTGCCAGCTCACCACAGGGGAGTGACACTGAAGCTTTCTTT	CASSPQGSDTEAFF